Presented here are 13 T cell receptor beta chains from one specimen sequenced in a study of identical twins. One entry per CDR3 protein results from TCRdb running MiXCR on the 5' RACE reads. The sample lists approximately 1.8 million distinct CDR3 sequences, roughly 35% occurring once. Sequenced sample: cord blood. These receptors were collected from a newborn girl in good health.

The chain is built from TRBV7-9 and TRBJ2-1; D gene unclear. V lost 4 bases and J lost 7, with 17 bases in between. From germline, CDR1 is SEHNR and CDR2 FQNEAQ (reference sequence). The CDR3 length is 15 residues. The DNA of the CDR3 is TGTGCCAGCAGCTCGCAAACCGGGCTGCGGAATGAGCAGTTCTTC. It translates to CASSSQTGLRNEQFF.

Written as DNA, the CDR3 is TGTGCCAGCAGCAACGGCCCTAGCTCCTACGAGCAGTACTTC. Its protein is CASSNGPSSYEQYF. The chain has TRBV3-1 and TRBJ2-7; D unresolved. CDR1 LGHDT and CDR2 YNNKEL come from the germline V gene (reference sequence). With 5 bases removed from V and 0 bases from J, the gap between germline ends came to 11 bases. CDR3 length equals 14 residues.

The rearrangement links TRBV28 to TRBJ1-1; D is undetermined. V lost 8 bases and J lost 1, with 8 bases in between. CDR1 is MDHEN, CDR2 SYDVKM, per germline. This CDR3 comprises 12 residues. The CDR3 spells CASRDSNTEAFF. In DNA form, the CDR3 reads TGTGCCAGCCGGGATTCGAACACTGAAGCTTTCTTT.

The chain links TRBV19 to TRBJ1-5; D gene ambiguous. V lost 3 bases and J 9 bases, leaving 15 bases between the germline ends. The CDR3 has 14 residues. The germline V gene encodes CDR1 LNHDA and CDR2 SQIVND (reference sequence). The CDR3, as DNA: TGTGCCAGTAGTATTACAGACGGATTTGGGCCCCAGCATTTT. Translating it yields CASSITDGFGPQHF.

The rearrangement uses TRBV7-8 and TRBJ1-4; D gene unclear. This CDR3 has 15 residues. Germline CDR1 is SGHVS and CDR2 is FQNEAQ. With 1 base removed from V and 1 base from J, the gap between germline ends came to 7 bases. CDR3 sequence reads: CASSLEPLTNEKLFF. The CDR3 nucleotides read TGTGCCAGCAGCTTAGAGCCCCTAACTAATGAAAAACTGTTTTTT.

This chain links TRBV10-3 with TRBJ2-3, with 10 bases identical to TRBD2. CDR3 size: 14 residues. After removal of 6 bases from V and 3 bases from J, the junction contained 3 bases not matched to a gene. CDR1 ENHRY and CDR2 SYGVKD come from the germline V gene. CDR3 in DNA: TGTGCCATCAGAGCGGGGGGGCTTACAGATACGCAGTATTTT. It translates to CAIRAGGLTDTQYF.

The chain is built from TRBV10-3 and TRBJ2-1; 8 bases align to TRBD2. CDR1 and CDR2 (germline): ENHRY, SYGVKD. The V and J ends lost 6 bases and 1 base, in that order; junction bases with no gene match: 2. The CDR3 covers 14 residues. CDR3: CAIRVAGSYNEQFF. The CDR3 DNA sequence: TGTGCCATCAGAGTAGCGGGATCCTACAATGAGCAGTTCTTC.

The CDR3, as DNA: TGTGCCAGCAAGCAGAAGACCTACGAGCAGTACTTC. Protein sequence: CASKQKTYEQYF. The rearrangement links TRBV2 to TRBJ2-7; D not resolved. Germline V gene lookup returns CDR1 SNHLY and CDR2 FYNNEI. There are 12 residues in the CDR3. Trimming removed 7 bases from V and 2 bases from J, with 9 bases in between.

Regarding this clonotype: A junction end diverges from the germline sequence, so it may reflect a read error. The chain is built from TRBV4-2 and TRBJ1-2, with 7 bases matching TRBD1. CDR1 LGHNA and CDR2 YNFKEQ come from the germline V gene. The CDR3 is 16 residues long. The chain's CDR3 is CASSQEGGGRNYGHTF. The CDR3 coding sequence is TGTGCCAGCAGCCAAGAGGGAGGGGGCAGGAACTATGGCCACACCTTC.

This clonotype came up a few times. The rearrangement links TRBV12-3 or TRBV12-4 to TRBJ1-2; D gene ambiguous. The CDR3 has 13 amino acids. V was pared by 3 bases and J by 5 bases, with 10 bases between. The DNA for the CDR3 is TGTGCCAGCAGTTTTTCCCCTACATATGGCTACACCTTC. It translates to CASSFSPTYGYTF.

The chain uses TRBV4-2 and TRBJ2-7; 9 bases fit TRBD2. The germline V gene has CDR1 LGHNA and CDR2 YNFKEQ. V shed 0 bases and J 6 bases; nucleotides not matched to a gene: 6. The CDR3 length is 15 residues. The CDR3: CASSQDRPAGGEQYF. CDR3 DNA sequence: TGTGCCAGCAGCCAAGATAGACCAGCGGGGGGCGAGCAGTACTTC.

The chain employs TRBV5-6 and TRBJ2-2; 7 nucleotides align to TRBD1. Trimming removed 7 bases from V and 7 bases from J; junction bases left unmatched: 7. This CDR3 is 13 amino acids long. Germline loops: CDR1 SGHDT, CDR2 YYEEEE. The CDR3 coding sequence is TGTGCCAGCCTCCAGGGGGTCGACGGGGAGCTGTTTTTT. It encodes CASLQGVDGELFF.

The chain uses TRBV25-1 and TRBJ2-3; TRBD2 matches 9 bases. The CDR3 is 14 amino acids. Looked up from germline, CDR1 is MGHDK and CDR2 is SYGVNS. The V and J ends lost 8 bases and 3 bases, in that order; junction bases with no gene match: 6. This chain's CDR3 is CASSEREVTDTQYF. In DNA, the CDR3 is TGTGCCAGCTCGGAGCGGGAGGTGACAGATACGCAGTATTTT.